One and the same sample provided the 25 T cell receptor beta chains below, sequenced in a study of chemoradiotherapy in HPV16-positive cancers. Repertoires were generated with immunoSEQ multiplex PCR, while TCRdb's copy carries only in-frame clones and drops some. Here the sample spans 8,500 to 9,000 clones, around 67% being singletons. The sample here was taken from a patient who underwent chemoradiotherapy. The receptors derive from a human donor with HPV-associated anogenital cancer.

This clone showed up just once. The J gene is TRBJ1-1, the V gene TRBV19, with D maybe TRBD1 (6 bases). The CDR3 is 17 amino acids. Trimming took off 5 bases at V and 1 base at J, with 20 bases between the two ends. In germline, CDR1 is LNHDA, CDR2 SQIVND (reference sequence). The CDR3 bases are TGTGCCAGTAGTCAACAGGGTATTGGTTCGAGGAACACTGAAGCTTTCTTT. Amino acid sequence: CASSQQGIGSRNTEAFF. Drawing the rest from reference TRBV19 and TRBJ1-1, the complete variable domain is DGGITQSPKYLFRKEGQNVTLSCEQNLNHDAMYWYRQDPGQGLRLIYYSQIVNDFQKGDIAEGYSVSREKKESFPLTVTSAQKNPTAFYLCASSQQGIGSRNTEAFFGQGTRLTVV.

This clone occurred once. CDR3 residues: CASKGETQYF. The CDR3 region has the DNA TGTGCCAGTAAGGGAGAGACCCAGTACTTC. The V and J genes are TRBV19 and TRBJ2-5, with no clear D. With 7 bases removed from V and 4 bases from J, the gap between germline ends came to 4 bases. CDR1 is LNHDA and CDR2 is SQIVND in the germline V gene (reference sequence). This CDR3 spans 10 amino acids.

This clone was seen a handful of times. The V gene is TRBV27, the J gene TRBJ1-1; D may be TRBD1 (5 bases). Trimming stripped 8 bases from V and 4 bases from J, with 8 bases between. The CDR3 runs 11 residues. The germline V gene encodes CDR1 MNHEY and CDR2 SMNVEV (reference sequence). CDR3 sequence: CASEGPTEAFF. The CDR3 bases are TGTGCCAGCGAGGGACCCACTGAAGCTTTCTTT.

The rearrangement links TRBV7-6 to TRBJ2-3, with D uncertain. The length of the CDR3 is 15 residues. Trimming cost V 8 bases and J 0 bases, with 15 bases left between them. Germline V lookup: CDR1 SGHVS, CDR2 FNYEAQ. The CDR3 is CASGPAATSTDTQYF. The CDR3, as DNA: TGTGCCAGCGGACCCGCGGCCACTAGCACAGATACGCAGTATTTT.

This chain connects TRBV28 to TRBJ2-5; 13 bases map to TRBD2. The V segment lost 6 bases and the J segment 3 bases; nucleotides outside the gene matches: 7. Germline loops: CDR1 MDHEN, CDR2 SYDVKM. The CDR3 contains 16 residues. CDR3 DNA: TGTGCCAGCAGGGGACTAGCGGGAAATGTCGAAGAGACCCAGTACTTC. It codes for CASRGLAGNVEETQYF.

In this sample, this clone turned up a few times. This chain uses TRBV27 with TRBJ2-3; 14 nucleotides line up with TRBD2. V trimming: 6 bases; J trimming: 3 bases; junction bases outside the gene matches: 11. The length of the CDR3 is 18 residues. Germline V gene sequence: CDR1 MNHEY, CDR2 SMNVEV (reference sequence). The CDR3 sequence is CASSQLRGTSGSTDTQYF. CDR3 nucleotides: TGTGCCAGCAGCCAATTACGCGGGACTAGCGGGAGTACAGATACGCAGTATTTT.

This chain links TRBV11-2 with TRBJ1-1, with TRBD1 matching 7 bases. This CDR3 spans 14 amino acids. The V and J ends lost 2 bases and 6 bases, in that order; junction bases with no gene match: 6. In germline, CDR1 is SGHAT, CDR2 FQNNGV. The CDR3 protein is CASSLLYRGPEAFF. DNA for the CDR3: TGTGCCAGCAGCTTACTATACAGGGGCCCTGAAGCTTTCTTT.

The V and J genes are TRBV28 and TRBJ1-5, with TRBD1 matching 7 bases. The CDR3 consists of 13 residues. Germline V gene data show CDR1 as MDHEN and CDR2 as SYDVKM. J was trimmed by 9 bases and V by 3 bases; bases with no gene match: 5. The CDR3 reads CASSFTGVAPQHF. The CDR3 DNA reads TGTGCCAGCAGTTTCACAGGGGTTGCGCCCCAGCATTTT.

The chain couples TRBV6-4 to TRBJ2-1; 14 nucleotides agree with TRBD2. This CDR3 contains 15 residues. Germline V gene sequence: CDR1 MRHNA, CDR2 SNTAGT. V lost 5 bases and J lost 7; bases outside the gene matches: 4. CDR3 in amino acids: CASSTGTSGSNEQFF. For the CDR3, the DNA is TGTGCCAGCAGTACCGGGACTAGCGGGAGTAATGAGCAGTTCTTC.

This clone was detected only a few times. Relative to the germline gene, one junction end is altered; a read error may explain this. The rearrangement uses TRBV28 and TRBJ2-7; 8 bases map to TRBD2. The germline gives CDR1 MDHEN, CDR2 SYDVKM. There are 19 residues in the CDR3. The CDR3 nucleotides read TGTGCCAGCAGTTCGGGTAAACCTCTTGGCGGGAGGCTCTCCTACGTGCAGTACTTC. Residues: CASSSGKPLGGRLSYVQYF.

CDR3 DNA: TGTGCCAGCAGCCGGGACTTCGCCCAGCCCCAGCATTTT. It codes for CASSRDFAQPQHF. J is TRBJ1-5 and V is TRBV7-8; maybe TRBD1 (5 bases). The V end lost 5 bases, the J end lost 7 bases, and 12 bases lay between the germline ends. The CDR3 covers 13 residues. CDR1 SGHVS and CDR2 FQNEAQ come from the germline V gene.

For the CDR3, the DNA is TGCAGCGTTGAAAAAGACAGGGGGCTGGGCTACACCTTC. It codes for CSVEKDRGLGYTF. This chain links TRBV29-1 with TRBJ1-2, with 10 nucleotides matching TRBD1. Looked up from germline, CDR1 is SQVTM and CDR2 is ANQGSEA. J gave up 8 bases and V 2 bases, and 5 bases lay outside the gene matches. The CDR3 loop spans 13 amino acids. Full variable domain (remainder filled in from reference TRBV29-1 and TRBJ1-2): SAVISQKPSRDICQRGTSLTIQCQVDSQVTMMFWYRQQPGQSLTLIATANQGSEATYESGFVIDKFPISRPNLTFSTLTVSNMSPEDSSIYLCSVEKDRGLGYTFGSGTRLTVV.

The chain joins TRBV30 to TRBJ2-1; perhaps TRBD1 as D (7 bases). Trimming stripped 5 bases from V and 0 bases from J, with 20 bases between. The CDR3 totals 17 residues. Per the germline V gene, CDR1 is GTSNPN and CDR2 is SVGIG (reference sequence). CDR3 DNA: TGTGCCTGGTCAGGAGGGGGCCGACGACACTCCTACAATGAGCAGTTCTTC. Its protein product is CAWSGGGRRHSYNEQFF. Filled out from reference TRBV30 and TRBJ2-1, the complete variable domain reads SQTIHQWPATLVQPVGSPLSLECTVEGTSNPNLYWYRQAAGRGLQLLFYSVGIGQISSEVPQNLSASRPQDRQFILSSKKLLLSDSGFYLCAWSGGGRRHSYNEQFFGPGTRLTVL.

This CDR3 reads CAAKGQGYNQPQHF. The DNA for the CDR3 is TGTGCCGCAAAAGGACAGGGATACAATCAGCCCCAGCATTTT. The chain employs TRBV5-8 and TRBJ1-5; 8 bases fit TRBD1. The V gene end was trimmed by 10 bases and the J gene end by 3 bases; junction bases not matched to a gene: 9. The CDR3 sequence is 14 residues long. From germline, CDR1 is SGHTS and CDR2 YDEGEE.

The chain carries TRBV18 and TRBJ2-3; TRBD1 or TRBD2 may be the D gene (5 bases each). Trimming cost V 7 bases and J 4 bases, with 9 bases left between them. Germline assignment: CDR1 KGHSH and CDR2 LQKENI. The length of the CDR3 is 12 residues. CDR3: CASCEGPDTQYF. The CDR3 bases are TGTGCCAGCTGTGAGGGGCCAGATACGCAGTATTTT.

The chain has TRBV5-8 and TRBJ2-1; 12 nucleotides align to TRBD1. Trimming cost V 3 bases and J 8 bases; bases outside gene matches: 6. CDR1 is SGHTS and CDR2 is YDEGEE in the germline V gene. This CDR3 spans 15 amino acids. CDR3 loop: CASSSGTGGLDEQFF. CDR3 DNA: TGTGCCAGCAGCTCCGGGACAGGGGGCTTGGATGAGCAGTTCTTC.

This sequence joins TRBV7-9 and TRBJ2-5, with 8 bases identical to TRBD2. Trimming removed 7 bases from V and 5 bases from J; junction bases left unmatched: 21. CDR3 length: 18 amino acids. Germline V CDR1 and CDR2: SEHNR, FQNEAQ (reference sequence). The CDR3 nucleotides are TGTGCCAGCACCACCTTCGCGGGGGGCAGGCGGTTTATGGAGACCCAGTACTTC. Translation: CASTTFAGGRRFMETQYF.

The V and J genes are TRBV5-1 and TRBJ1-4, with 9 bases matching TRBD1. Trimming at V came to 4 bases and at J to 5 bases, leaving 6 bases not matched to a gene. This CDR3 has 15 residues. Per germline, CDR1 SGHRS and CDR2 YFSETQ. CDR3 residues: CASSMDGQGNEKLFF. The CDR3 nucleotides are TGCGCCAGCAGCATGGATGGACAGGGGAATGAAAAACTGTTTTTT.

The chain employs TRBV10-3 and TRBJ2-5; maybe TRBD1 (5 bases). Germline assignment: CDR1 ENHRY and CDR2 SYGVKD. V lost 9 bases and J lost 5, with 10 bases in between. The CDR3 is 11 residues long. DNA of the CDR3: TGTGCCATTTCAAGGGGCGAGACCCAGTACTTC. Encoded protein: CAISRGETQYF.

This chain uses TRBV7-6 with TRBJ2-1, with 12 bases matching TRBD2. This CDR3 has 18 amino acids. Germline V CDR1 and CDR2: SGHVS, FNYEAQ. With V trimmed by 4 bases and J by 12 bases, 19 bases remained unmatched. The CDR3 coding sequence is TGTGCCAGCAGCTCAAGGGGGCCGCTAGCGGGAGGGAAGAAAAGGCAGTTCTTC. Translated: CASSSRGPLAGGKKRQFF.

The V call is TRBV7-9, the J call TRBJ2-3; tentatively, D is TRBD2 (6 bases). V was trimmed by 7 bases and J by 1 base, leaving 15 bases between them. The germline V gene encodes CDR1 SEHNR and CDR2 FQNEAQ (reference sequence). This CDR3 has 15 residues. The CDR3 coding sequence is TGTGCCAGCACCTCCCCTGGCGGGGGCACAGATACGCAGTATTTT. This translates into CASTSPGGGTDTQYF.

This clone was seen only a few times. The chain is built from TRBV19 and TRBJ1-2, with TRBD1 identical over 8 bases. The CDR3 runs to 14 residues. Per the germline V gene, CDR1 is LNHDA and CDR2 is SQIVND (reference sequence). V was pared by 6 bases and J by 5 bases, with 8 bases of the junction left unmatched. The CDR3 protein is CASSSSRQGYGYTF. For the CDR3, the DNA is TGTGCCAGTAGCTCTTCACGACAGGGGTATGGCTACACCTTC.

The chain recombines TRBV7-8 with TRBJ2-1, with TRBD1 matching over 9 bases. Looked up from germline, CDR1 is SGHVS and CDR2 is FQNEAQ. This CDR3 has 17 amino acids. V shed 5 bases and J 4 bases; nucleotides not matched to a gene: 12. The CDR3 coding sequence is TGTGCCAGCAGCCCCCTGACGTCGGGACAGGGATACAATGAGCAGTTCTTC. As protein: CASSPLTSGQGYNEQFF.

This clone was detected only once. The V gene is TRBV4-3, the J gene TRBJ1-1; unclear D gene. Germline V gives CDR1 LGHNA, CDR2 YSLEER. Trimming cost V 0 bases and J 4 bases, with 9 bases left between them. The CDR3 totals 14 residues. CDR3 residues: CASSQDLGSTEAFF. CDR3 DNA sequence: TGCGCCAGCAGCCAAGATTTGGGCAGCACTGAAGCTTTCTTT.

This clone was seen a handful of times. V usage is TRBV10-1 and J usage is TRBJ1-3; D is possibly TRBD1 (6 bases). Between the trimmed V and J ends, which lost 2 bases and 0 bases, there was a span of 11 bases. CDR1 WNHNN and CDR2 SYGVQD come from the germline V gene (reference sequence). This CDR3 contains 16 residues. The CDR3 DNA sequence: TGCGCCAGCAGTGAGCACCGGGACAACTCTGGAAACACCATATATTTT. Encoded protein: CASSEHRDNSGNTIYF.